This T cell receptor beta chain derives from a study of OX40 agonist ivuxolimab in advanced cancers. The assay was immunoSEQ multiplex PCR, and TCRdb's table has in-frame clones only and misses some. The sample yields 55,000 to 60,000 clones, 93% seen once. The CDR3 is made up of 16 amino acids. The V gene's germline CDR1 is SGHNT and CDR2 YENEEA. The V segment lost 3 bases and the J segment 7 bases; nucleotides outside the gene matches: 9. The chain recombines TRBV11-3 with TRBJ2-1, with 10 bases aligning to TRBD2. The TCR originated in an adult with an advanced solid tumor such as melanoma, head and neck, liver or kidney cancer. Sequencing was performed on CD4+ or CD8+ T cells sorted from blood, taken in a trial of the OX40 agonist ivuxolimab. CDR3 nucleotides: TGTGCCAGCAGCTTTAGCGGGAGGTATAAGGGAAATGAGCAGTTCTTC. Protein: CASSFSGRYKGNEQFF.